Described below is a single T cell receptor beta chain sequence and its context. This clonotype showed up many times. No cognate antigen has been identified for it. One base away there is no much larger clone; base qualities are not given. TCR beta CDR3 regions were amplified from RNA transcripts for repertoire sequencing. HTBI primers and the Qiagen OneStep RT-PCR kit were used in a first-round RT-PCR, which was followed by a second-round multiplex PCR, size selection and purification. Sequencing of the libraries was carried out on an Illumina HiSeq2000 in paired-end mode with 100 bp reads. The paper's data handling went like this. SOAPnuke was used to process the reads, removing any read that contained adapters or uncalled bases, had a mean Phred below 15, or lacked an exact match to the constant primer or identifier. COPE v1.2.5 was used to merge the high-quality paired reads. Each unique nucleotide sequence was treated as a clonotype, and MiTCR v1.1 was used to align the clonotypes to the IMGT TRB V, D and J references. The analysis was limited to V-J combinations with a frequency above 0.0001, which together covered 99% to 99.2% of repertoires. A TCR clonal expansion and chaos score per V-J combination was defined as the ratio of F50 clonal expansion to chaos observed in the TCRdist matrix. Features were reduced by Welch's t-statistics and random forest to around 13 V-J combinations, which fed a naive Bayes classifier. The similarity between thyroid and blood repertoires was quantified using the Morisita-Horn index. In TCRdb, the public reads were trimmed at Q25 with fastp and aligned with MiXCR, with productive beta chains retained. When rows share a CDR3 protein, they turn into one entry using the most common DNA and genes. TCRdb's processing, not the authors', yielded these V and J calls. Counted in this sample were 300,000 to 400,000 distinct CDR3 sequences; about 15% of them appeared once. Roughly 2.4% of the sample comes from the top ten.

This entry is derived from a study of Graves' ophthalmopathy and Graves' hyperthyroidism (dated by TCRdb to the late 2010s). General notes on the study: Peripheral blood was collected at initial diagnosis, prior to any treatment. An independent validation cohort comprised 18 hyperthyroidism patients and about 16 patients who later progressed from hyperthyroidism to ophthalmopathy. The study used TCR beta repertoire signatures to distinguish Graves' ophthalmopathy from Graves' hyperthyroidism and to predict progression to ophthalmopathy. In total, some 140 blood samples were TCR-sequenced: 43 ophthalmopathy, some 75 hyperthyroidism and approximately 17 hyperthyroidism-to-ophthalmopathy patients. To explore V-J signatures that separate ophthalmopathy from hyperthyroidism, a discovery set of around 97 patients was enrolled, consisting of about 45 with ophthalmopathy and approximately 60 with stable hyperthyroidism. Once sampling was done, hyperthyroidism patients were given methimazole at a starting dose of 30 mg daily, while ophthalmopathy patients were given high-dose intravenous methylprednisolone. In several hyperthyroidism patients, the T-cell repertoire of thyroid tissue was compared with the T-cell repertoire of blood.

Reading from cysteine to phenylalanine, the CDR3 counts 16 amino acids. Left in the record is the CDR3 DNA by itself, 48 bases read in frame from the first base. As encoded in the germline V gene, CDR1 is MDHEN while CDR2 is SYDVKM. V and J are truncated by 5 bases and 7 bases respectively, leaving an intervening sequence of 23 bases. The paper's findings and limits, for the study overall: Most expanded thyroid clonotypes with frequency above 0.001 were also detected in blood, suggesting blood repertoires may reflect the thyroid immune response. In cross-validation, the 13-signature model distinguished ophthalmopathy from stable hyperthyroidism with approximately 88% sensitivity and about 84% specificity, and in the test set the corresponding values were approximately 80% and 68%. No statistical method was used to set the sample size in advance, and the investigators knew which group each participant was assigned to. In validation, the model predicted ophthalmopathy progression with about 70% sensitivity and 72.22% specificity; some 13 predicted patients were CT-confirmed with GO in a median of approximately 6.5 months.

Stable hyperthyroidism was defined as no progression to ophthalmopathy within 18 months of follow-up. Patients with hyperthyroidism were aged 18 to 65 years, had been newly diagnosed, and had a disease duration of less than 2 months. Patients with other autoimmune diseases, uncontrolled infections, pregnancy or lactation were excluded from the study. Clinical symptoms, serum thyroxine, TRAb, thyroid ultrasound and orbital computed tomography were used for diagnosis. PBMCs were isolated from approximately 10 ml of fresh peripheral blood by Ficoll-Paque density gradient centrifugation. Total RNA was extracted with Trizol reagent and quality-checked on an Agilent 2100 Bioanalyzer.

The sequence derives from an adult woman with stable Graves' hyperthyroidism. Sequencing was performed on peripheral blood. The rearrangement combines TRBV28 with TRBJ1-1; the D gene is perhaps TRBD1, from 6 matching bases. The CDR3 is CASSHPTGSLEDEAFF. In nucleotides, the sequence is TGTGCCAGCAGTCACCCGACAGGAAGTTTAGAAGATGAAGCTTTCTTT. With the rest looked up from the reference TRBV28 and TRBJ1-1 genes rather than sequenced, the full variable domain is DVKVTQSSRYLVKRTGEKVFLECVQDMDHENMFWYRQDPGLGLRLIYFSYDVKMKEKGDIPEGYSVSREKKERFSLILESASTNQTSMYLCASSHPTGSLEDEAFFGQGTRLTVV.